This T cell receptor beta chain is drawn from a study of blood T cell repertoires in COVID-19. Study background: Sources were T cells, B-cell-depleted T cells, or PBMCs; the material itself was cDNA or gDNA.

J gave up 8 bases and V 2 bases, and 8 bases lay outside the gene matches. The CDR3 is 14 residues long. Germline-derived CDR1 and CDR2 are GTSNPN and SVGIG (reference sequence). In the study's own analysis: Researchers report that nucleated cell counts were estimated from reference gene primer amplification. Libraries were prepared by immunoSEQ multiplex PCR; TCRdb keeps only in-frame clonotypes and omits some of them. V and J calls and clone size follow that table, whereas D and trimming were derived from the DNA. The repertoire includes 65,000 to 70,000 clones, roughly 85% of them detected once, and around 3% sits in the top ten. This clone is a singleton in its sample.

Sequenced material: peripheral blood. The TCR sequence derives from an older man with acute or convalescent COVID-19. The V gene is TRBV30, the J gene TRBJ1-2; 10 bases match TRBD1. The CDR3 region is CAWSLDRGQGGYTF. The CDR3 DNA is TGTGCCTGGAGTCTAGACAGGGGGCAGGGGGGCTACACCTTC.